This T cell receptor (beta chain) was obtained from a study of blood T cell repertoires in COVID-19. V gave up 3 bases and J gave up 2 bases, with 13 bases separating them. CDR3 length: 16 amino acids. Germline V lookup: CDR1 LGHNA, CDR2 YSLEER. Sequencing was performed with immunoSEQ multiplex PCR; in TCRdb, only in-frame clones are kept and a portion is missing. This table holds fewer than 150,000 clones, 75% to 90% found once. The specimen sequenced was peripheral blood. This chain connects TRBV4-3 to TRBJ1-4; D perhaps matches TRBD1 (6 bases). The TCR comes from a human donor in a cohort sampled during active COVID-19. The CDR3 here is CASSHYTGPTNEKLFF. The CDR3, as DNA: TGCGCCAGCAGCCATTACACAGGGCCGACTAATGAAAAACTGTTTTTT.